This TCR beta chain is from a study of OX40 agonist ivuxolimab in advanced cancers. Study-wide context: The patients got ivuxolimab, which is an agonistic anti-OX40 (CD134) antibody.

Germline CDR1 SQVTM, CDR2 ANQGSEA. CDR3 size: 12 residues. Trimming removed 6 bases at V and 7 bases at J, with 15 bases between. The repertoire was sequenced with immunoSEQ multiplex PCR; TCRdb's copy has only in-frame clones and lacks some. The data show 65,000 or so clones, about four fifths seen once. The material sequenced was CD4+ or CD8+ T cells sorted from blood, taken in a trial of the OX40 agonist ivuxolimab. This TCR was recovered from an adult with an advanced solid tumor such as melanoma, head and neck, liver or kidney cancer. The V and J genes are TRBV29-1 and TRBJ1-2, with D unclear. Here the CDR3 reads CSVATTDGGYTF. The CDR3 coding sequence is TGCAGCGTCGCAACGACGGATGGTGGCTACACCTTC. Full variable domain (outside the CDR3, taken from reference TRBV29-1 and TRBJ1-2): SAVISQKPSRDICQRGTSLTIQCQVDSQVTMMFWYRQQPGQSLTLIATANQGSEATYESGFVIDKFPISRPNLTFSTLTVSNMSPEDSSIYLCSVATTDGGYTFGSGTRLTVV.